Shown below are 7 T cell receptor beta chains from a single sample sequenced in a study of control samples from healthy donors and cancer patients. The repertoire was sequenced with immunoSEQ multiplex PCR; TCRdb's copy has only in-frame clones and lacks some. The sample has fewer than 60,000 clones, roughly 95% seen once. The sample taken for sequencing was blood. The receptors here all came from a man younger than 45 in good health.

This clone appeared once. This sequence joins TRBV12-5 and TRBJ2-1; weak D call: TRBD1 (6 bases). The CDR3 totals 15 residues. Trimming stripped 3 bases from V and 7 bases from J, with 16 bases between. Germline values: CDR1 LGHNT, CDR2 FRNRAP. CDR3 nucleotide sequence: TGTGCTAGTGGTTTTGGGGGCCTCCGGTGGAATGAGCAGTTCTTC. Translation: CASGFGGLRWNEQFF.

This clone has a single count. The V and J genes are TRBV6-5 and TRBJ2-7; possible D gene TRBD2, 6 bases. The CDR3 extends over 15 amino acids. V lost 2 bases and J 2 bases, leaving 13 bases between the germline ends. Germline V gene data show CDR1 as MNHEY and CDR2 as SVGAGI. CDR3 nucleotides: TGTGCCAGCAGTTACGTTACGGGAGTCCCCTACGAGCAGTACTTC. This gives the protein CASSYVTGVPYEQYF.

The rearrangement links TRBV10-2 to TRBJ1-2; D is unclear. V was clipped by 3 bases and J by 10 bases, with 9 bases between them. The CDR3 contains 11 residues. From germline, CDR1 is WSHSY and CDR2 SAAADI. The CDR3 region is CASSDVAVYTF. DNA of the CDR3: TGCGCCAGCAGTGACGTCGCAGTCTACACCTTC.

J is TRBJ1-1 and V is TRBV7-9; D gene unclear. The CDR3 runs 15 residues. The V gene lost 5 bases and the J gene lost 1 base, with 14 bases spanning the gap. Per the germline V gene, CDR1 is SEHNR and CDR2 is FQNEAQ (reference sequence). The CDR3 DNA is TGTGCCAGCAGCCCGGGCCCGACGGCGAACACTGAAGCTTTCTTT. Its protein is CASSPGPTANTEAFF.

The V gene is TRBV4-1, the J gene TRBJ2-2; possibly TRBD1 or TRBD2 for D (5 bases each). Germline-derived CDR1 and CDR2 are MGHRA and YSYEKL. The CDR3 is 15 amino acids. V was cut by 2 bases and J by 7 bases, with 14 bases left in between. CDR3: CASSQRSGLGGELFF. The CDR3 nucleotides read TGCGCCAGCAGCCAACGTTCGGGGCTGGGCGGGGAGCTGTTTTTT.

The chain couples TRBV7-9 to TRBJ1-4; D might be TRBD1 (6 bases). CDR3 length: 14 residues. The germline CDR1 and CDR2 sequences are SEHNR and FQNEAQ (reference sequence). V was cut by 2 bases and J by 5 bases, with 9 bases left in between. CDR3 bases: TGTGCCAGCAGCTTATGGCAGGGGAATGAAAAACTGTTTTTT. It specifies CASSLWQGNEKLFF.

This chain uses TRBV6-5 with TRBJ2-1; D is unresolved. Germline CDR1 reads MNHEY; CDR2 reads SVGAGI. The CDR3 is 11 residues long. Trimming stripped 9 bases from V and 4 bases from J, with 7 bases between. The CDR3: CASYGYNEQFF. The CDR3 DNA is TGTGCCAGTTATGGTTACAATGAGCAGTTCTTC.